Listed here are 22 T cell receptor beta chains from one sample, sequenced in a study of CD4+ T cells in melanoma (dated by TCRdb to 2021 to 2024). Preparation of the library involved the immunoSEQ multiplex PCR assay. TCRdb holds this immuneACCESS table with in-frame rearrangements only. Some clones are missing; in checked studies, unresolved V genes explain under half, and the rest has no known cause. The sample table holds some 150,000 clones, of which approximately 91% were seen once. The ten largest clones capture about 1.5% of the sample. The receptor source for this set is a human donor with melanoma.

This chain joins TRBV2 and TRBJ1-3; unclear D gene. CDR3 length equals 13 residues. Per the germline V gene, CDR1 is SNHLY and CDR2 is FYNNEI. Trimming took off 8 bases at V and 3 bases at J, with 11 bases between the two ends. CDR3 amino acids: CASRGEDGNTIYF. Written as DNA, the CDR3 is TGTGCCAGCCGCGGTGAGGATGGAAACACCATATATTTT.

V is TRBV7-3 and J is TRBJ2-1; 9 bases are shared with TRBD1. V lost 2 bases to trimming and J lost 9 bases; unmatched junction nucleotides: 8. This CDR3 is 15 amino acids long. Germline CDR1 and CDR2: SGHTA and FQGTGA. This CDR3 is CASSLLGQGRSEQFF. Here the CDR3 DNA reads TGTGCCAGCAGCTTATTGGGACAGGGACGGAGTGAGCAGTTCTTC.

The rearrangement links TRBV7-9 to TRBJ2-2; the match to TRBD2 covers 8 bases. Trimming removed 5 bases from V and 7 bases from J; junction bases left unmatched: 9. This CDR3 is built from 15 residues. Germline lookup yields CDR1 SEHNR and CDR2 FQNEAQ (reference sequence). For the CDR3, the DNA is TGTGCCAGCAGCGTGACGGGGGGGCCGGACGGGGAGCTGTTTTTT. Its protein product is CASSVTGGPDGELFF.

The chain joins TRBV5-1 to TRBJ1-5, with D possibly being TRBD1 (6 bases). The V gene lost 4 bases and the J gene lost 3 bases, with 11 bases spanning the gap. Germline CDR1 and CDR2: SGHRS and YFSETQ. The CDR3 spans 14 residues. In DNA form, the CDR3 reads TGCGCCAGCAGCCCCTCAGGGGCCAATCAGCCCCAGCATTTT. Its protein is CASSPSGANQPQHF.

CDR3 protein: CASRSTGTRGNTIYF. In DNA form, the CDR3 reads TGTGCCAGCAGGTCCACCGGGACAAGGGGTAACACCATATATTTT. The gene calls are TRBV7-9 and TRBJ1-3; possibly TRBD1 for D (6 bases). Trimming removed 6 bases from V and 7 bases from J, with 19 bases in between. Per the germline V gene, CDR1 is SEHNR and CDR2 is FQNEAQ (reference sequence). This CDR3 has 15 residues.

V is TRBV4-1 and J is TRBJ2-1; D remains unclear. Germline V gene sequence: CDR1 MGHRA, CDR2 YSYEKL. The CDR3 is 16 residues long. V was pared by 1 base and J by 3 bases, with 13 bases between. CDR3 sequence: CASSQGPDQFYNEQFF. For the CDR3, the DNA is TGCGCCAGCAGCCAAGGCCCAGATCAATTCTACAATGAGCAGTTCTTC.

V gene TRBV2 combines with J gene TRBJ2-7; TRBD2 is a possible D gene (6 bases). V was cut by 4 bases and J by 4 bases, with 8 bases left in between. Germline V gives CDR1 SNHLY, CDR2 FYNNEI. The CDR3 length is 12 residues. CDR3 region: CASSGGGYEQYF. The CDR3 DNA is TGTGCCAGCAGTGGTGGGGGGTACGAGCAGTACTTC. Combining the CDR3 with reference TRBV2 and TRBJ2-7 gives the whole variable domain EPEVTQTPSHQVTQMGQEVILRCVPISNHLYFYWYRQILGQKVEFLVSFYNNEISEKSEIFDDQFSVERPDGSNFTLKIRSTKLEDSAMYFCASSGGGYEQYFGPGTRLTVT.

The CDR3 bases are TGTGCCAGCAGCTTACAGGCTACTGAAGCTTTCTTT. The encoded protein is CASSLQATEAFF. The chain links TRBV7-3 to TRBJ1-1; no definite D call. There are 12 residues in the CDR3. Trimming shortened V by 2 bases and J by 5 bases, and 6 bases separated the two germline ends. The germline CDR1 and CDR2 sequences are SGHTA and FQGTGA.

The rearrangement links TRBV9 to TRBJ1-2, with D tentatively TRBD1 (5 bases). Trimming took off 0 bases at V and 2 bases at J, with 8 bases between the two ends. CDR1 SGDLS and CDR2 YYNGEE come from the germline V gene. The CDR3 sequence is 14 residues long. The CDR3 loop reads CASSVGEGNYGYTF. The CDR3 DNA is TGTGCCAGCAGCGTAGGGGAGGGGAACTATGGCTACACCTTC.

The genes are TRBV4-1 and TRBJ2-2; D is undetermined. CDR3 size: 15 residues. V lost 0 bases to trimming and J lost 3 bases, with 8 bases between them. Germline CDR1 and CDR2: MGHRA and YSYEKL. Here the CDR3 reads CASSQDGRYTGELFF. CDR3 coding DNA: TGCGCCAGCAGCCAAGACGGCAGGTACACCGGGGAGCTGTTTTTT.

The chain joins TRBV6-5 to TRBJ2-1, with TRBD2 identical over 13 bases. From germline, CDR1 is MNHEY and CDR2 SVGAGI. This CDR3 contains 15 residues. The J segment lost 4 bases and the V segment lost 6 bases, leaving 3 bases of the junction unmatched. The CDR3: CASRETSGGYNEQFF. The CDR3 nucleotides read TGTGCCAGCAGGGAGACTAGCGGGGGGTACAATGAGCAGTTCTTC.

This chain joins TRBV9 and TRBJ1-1; D ambiguous. The V end was cut by 0 bases, the J end by 5 bases, with 8 bases between. CDR3 length: 13 residues. Germline CDR1 and CDR2: SGDLS and YYNGEE. In DNA, the CDR3 is TGTGCCAGCAGCGTAGGGCTAACGACTGAAGCTTTCTTT. Protein sequence: CASSVGLTTEAFF.

J is TRBJ1-6 and V is TRBV7-6; a possible D gene is TRBD1 (5 bases). Deletions cut 4 bases from V and 10 bases from J, with 14 bases between. This CDR3 is built from 14 residues. Germline-derived CDR1 and CDR2 are SGHVS and FNYEAQ. Written as DNA, the CDR3 is TGTGCCAGCAGCTCCAAAACCGGGGACTCACCCCTCCACTTT. It is translated as CASSSKTGDSPLHF.

The V call is TRBV2, the J call TRBJ1-2; 9 nucleotides line up with TRBD1. The CDR3 totals 13 residues. Germline assignment: CDR1 SNHLY and CDR2 FYNNEI. After removal of 8 bases from V and 12 bases from J, the junction contained 13 bases not matched to a gene. The CDR3 loop is CASGPGQGLPNTF. Written as DNA, the CDR3 is TGTGCCAGCGGGCCGGGACAGGGTCTCCCTAACACCTTC. The variable domain in full, completed from reference TRBV2 and TRBJ1-2, reads EPEVTQTPSHQVTQMGQEVILRCVPISNHLYFYWYRQILGQKVEFLVSFYNNEISEKSEIFDDQFSVERPDGSNFTLKIRSTKLEDSAMYFCASGPGQGLPNTFGSGTRLTVV.

The chain joins TRBV9 to TRBJ2-5; D gene uncertain. CDR1 and CDR2 (germline): SGDLS, YYNGEE. This CDR3 spans 14 amino acids. Trimming cost V 2 bases and J 4 bases, with 12 bases left between them. Here the CDR3 DNA reads TGTGCCAGCAGCGTTTTTATAGGCGCAGAGACCCAGTACTTC. It yields the protein CASSVFIGAETQYF.

The chain is built from TRBV5-1 and TRBJ2-5; 7 nucleotides agree with TRBD2. CDR1 is SGHRS and CDR2 is YFSETQ in the germline V gene. With V trimmed by 7 bases and J by 1 base, 13 bases remained unmatched. The CDR3 spans 16 residues. The CDR3 reads CASGKGSSSGQETQYF. The CDR3 DNA follows: TGCGCCAGCGGCAAGGGATCATCTAGCGGCCAAGAGACCCAGTACTTC. The entire variable domain, with the rest obtained from reference TRBV5-1 and TRBJ2-5, is as follows: KAGVTQTPRYLIKTRGQQVTLSCSPISGHRSVSWYQQTPGQGLQFLFEYFSETQRNKGNFPGRFSGRQFSNSRSEMNVSTLELGDSALYLCASGKGSSSGQETQYFGPGTRLLVL.

The chain joins TRBV30 to TRBJ1-5; D is unclear. The ends were cut back, 0 bases at V and 5 bases at J, with 8 bases in the middle. The V gene's germline CDR1 is GTSNPN and CDR2 SVGIG (reference sequence). This CDR3 region has 13 residues. CDR3 in amino acids: CAWSVGDYQPQHF. As DNA, the CDR3 is TGTGCCTGGAGTGTAGGAGATTATCAGCCCCAGCATTTT. The whole variable domain, remainder taken from reference TRBV30 and TRBJ1-5, is SQTIHQWPATLVQPVGSPLSLECTVEGTSNPNLYWYRQAAGRGLQLLFYSVGIGQISSEVPQNLSASRPQDRQFILSSKKLLLSDSGFYLCAWSVGDYQPQHFGDGTRLSIL.

The chain employs TRBV7-3 and TRBJ2-6; D is uncertain. V lost 5 bases, J lost 4 bases, and 12 bases lay in between. Germline V CDR1 and CDR2: SGHTA, FQGTGA. This CDR3 has 15 amino acids. CDR3: CASSPRITGANVLTF. The DNA for the CDR3 is TGTGCCAGCAGCCCCCGTATTACCGGGGCCAACGTCCTGACTTTC.

The DNA of the CDR3 is TGTGCCAGCAGCTTAGGCCACCTATCCTACGAGCAGTACTTC. It codes for CASSLGHLSYEQYF. J is TRBJ2-7 and V is TRBV7-3; no reliable D call. CDR3 length: 14 amino acids. With 2 bases removed from V and 1 base from J, the gap between germline ends came to 9 bases. From germline, CDR1 is SGHTA and CDR2 FQGTGA.

The chain employs TRBV14 and TRBJ1-4; no firm D call. Germline-derived CDR1 and CDR2 are SGHDN and FVKESK. This CDR3 comprises 13 residues. Trimming pared 0 bases from V and 10 bases from J, leaving 9 bases between. CDR3 protein: CASSQEVVGKLFF. The CDR3 DNA reads TGTGCCAGCAGCCAAGAGGTGGTTGGAAAACTGTTTTTT. Together with reference TRBV14 and TRBJ1-4, the CDR3 gives the full variable domain: EAGVTQFPSHSVIEKGQTVTLRCDPISGHDNLYWYRRVMGKEIKFLLHFVKESKQDESGMPNNRFLAERTGGTYSTLKVQPAELEDSGVYFCASSQEVVGKLFFGSGTQLSVL.

As to this clone: The same CDR3 arises from other DNA sequences in this sample as well. The gene calls are TRBV13 and TRBJ2-7; D call uncertain. Germline-derived CDR1 and CDR2 are PRHDT and FYEKMQ (reference sequence). V was cut by 0 bases and J by 1 base, with 1 base left in between. The CDR3 covers 12 residues. In DNA, the CDR3 is TGTGCCAGCAGCTTAGGGTCCTACGAGCAGTACTTC. This translates into CASSLGSYEQYF.

CDR3 amino acids: CASSQDPLAGALYQETQYF. The CDR3 coding sequence is TGTGCCAGCAGCCAAGATCCACTAGCGGGGGCCCTGTACCAAGAGACCCAGTACTTC. The chain couples TRBV4-2 to TRBJ2-5, with 11 bases identical to TRBD2. Germline CDR1 LGHNA, CDR2 YNFKEQ. The CDR3 runs 19 residues. After removal of 0 bases from V and 0 bases from J, the junction contained 9 bases not matched to a gene.